This TCR beta chain is drawn from a study of blood T cell repertoires in COVID-19. Study background: PBMCs, B-cell-depleted T cells, or T cells were the source of the cDNA or gDNA that made up the material.

Clones were sequenced by immunoSEQ multiplex PCR, and TCRdb holds only the in-frame ones, with some missing. The sample includes 300,000 to 450,000 clones, roughly nine tenths of them seen just once. Living in about two dozen US areas, the participants were between 18 and 89 years of age. Cohort placement rested on clinical history that participants reported themselves. The CDR3 has 17 residues. Germline loops: CDR1 SGHRS, CDR2 YFSETQ. Trimming removed 7 bases from V and 1 base from J; junction bases left unmatched: 15. This receptor was taken from a man between 18 and 29 years old who had recovered from COVID-19. The chain joins TRBV5-1 to TRBJ2-3, with 7 bases fitting TRBD1. The sample consisted of PBMCs or T cells enriched from blood (not recorded which). The CDR3 DNA reads TGCGCCAGCGGCAAACAGGGGATCCCCAGGGGCACAGATACGCAGTATTTT. Its protein product is CASGKQGIPRGTDTQYF.